This T cell receptor beta chain was documented in a study of CD8 T cells in Susac syndrome. Study context: When blood was collected, patients with Susac syndrome were therapy-naive, were taking corticosteroids, or were receiving intravenous immunoglobulin alone.

RNA, at roughly 0.45 to 1 ug, was reverse transcribed with random hexamers. An immunoSEQ multiplex PCR amplified TCR beta CDR3 over 54 Vbeta and 13 Jbeta. MiXCR, applied by TCRdb to the immunoSEQ multiplex PCR reads, yields one record per CDR3 protein. The sample has about 100,000 distinct CDR3 sequences; 95% are singletons. Concerning this clonotype: A read error may account for a junction end that differs from germline.

This TCR was sampled from a human donor with Susac syndrome. Material for sequencing was CD8+ T cells from PBMCs.

In DNA form, the CDR3 reads TGTGCCAGCAGTTTATCCGGACTAAAAACGGACTTC. It yields the protein CASSLSGLKTDF. V usage is TRBV12-3 or TRBV12-4 and J usage is TRBJ2-4; maybe TRBD2 (6 bases). The CDR3 is made up of 12 amino acids.